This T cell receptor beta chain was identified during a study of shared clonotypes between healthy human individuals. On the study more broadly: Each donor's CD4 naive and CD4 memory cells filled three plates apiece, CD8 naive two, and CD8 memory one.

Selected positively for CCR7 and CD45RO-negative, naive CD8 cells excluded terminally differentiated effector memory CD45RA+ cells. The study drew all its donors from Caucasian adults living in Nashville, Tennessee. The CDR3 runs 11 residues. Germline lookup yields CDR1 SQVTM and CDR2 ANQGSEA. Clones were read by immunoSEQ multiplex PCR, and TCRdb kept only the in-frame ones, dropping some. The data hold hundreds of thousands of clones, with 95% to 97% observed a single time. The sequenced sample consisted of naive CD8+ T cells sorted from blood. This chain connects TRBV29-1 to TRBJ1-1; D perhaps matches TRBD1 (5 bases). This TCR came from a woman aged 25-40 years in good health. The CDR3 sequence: CRAGKDTEAFF. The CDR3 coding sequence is TGCAGAGCAGGGAAGGACACTGAAGCTTTCTTT.